The 24 T cell receptor beta chains reported below all come from one sample, sequenced in a study of blood T cell repertoires in COVID-19 (dated by TCRdb to the early 2020s). Receptors were amplified or captured by the immunoSEQ multiplex PCR assay. Here the immuneACCESS table is served through TCRdb, limited to in-frame sequences with V and J called. Missing clones are a known gap in these copies; in checked studies unresolved V genes cover under half, and the rest lacks a known reason. Recorded for this sample are over 75,000 clones; approximately 86% of them occurred a single time. The ten largest account for approximately 2% of the sample. Specimen: peripheral blood. Receptors were obtained from a man between 50 and 59 years old with COVID-19, enrolled during active disease.

This chain links TRBV4-3 with TRBJ2-7, with 8 bases identical to TRBD1. Germline V lookup: CDR1 LGHNA, CDR2 YSLEER. The CDR3 is made up of 16 amino acids. V gave up 0 bases and J gave up 5 bases; unmatched junction bases: 9. The CDR3 sequence is CASSQEMTGVVHEQYF. The CDR3 DNA is TGCGCCAGCAGCCAAGAAATGACAGGGGTAGTGCACGAGCAGTACTTC.

V gene TRBV28 combines with J gene TRBJ1-2; TRBD1 might be the D (5 bases). V lost 3 bases to trimming and J lost 5 bases, with 10 bases between them. The germline V gene has CDR1 MDHEN and CDR2 SYDVKM. This CDR3 comprises 13 residues. The chain's CDR3 is CASSLGRDYGYTF. CDR3 DNA sequence: TGTGCCAGCAGTTTGGGCAGGGATTATGGCTACACCTTC.

This chain joins TRBV19 and TRBJ2-7; D perhaps matches TRBD2 (6 bases). The CDR3 consists of 14 residues. CDR1 LNHDA and CDR2 SQIVND come from the germline V gene (reference sequence). Trimming shortened V by 3 bases and J by 4 bases, and 13 bases separated the two germline ends. The chain's CDR3 is CASSMAGRLYEQYF. CDR3 bases: TGTGCCAGTAGTATGGCAGGGAGGTTGTACGAGCAGTACTTC.

The rearrangement links TRBV10-3 to TRBJ1-1, with no clear D. CDR1 is ENHRY, CDR2 SYGVKD, per germline. The CDR3 runs to 14 residues. V shed 2 bases and J shed 1 base, with 8 bases lying between them. In DNA, the CDR3 is TGTGCCATCAGTGAGCCGAGGGAGAACACTGAAGCTTTCTTT. It encodes CAISEPRENTEAFF.

J is TRBJ1-2 and V is TRBV10-3; D might be TRBD1 (6 bases). The CDR3 runs to 14 residues. Germline V gene sequence: CDR1 ENHRY, CDR2 SYGVKD. Trimming took 5 bases from V and 6 from J, leaving 16 bases between them. DNA of the CDR3: TGTGCCATCAGTCCAGGCGGCAGGACAGATGGCTACACCTTC. It encodes CAISPGGRTDGYTF.

V gene TRBV18 combines with J gene TRBJ1-2, with D perhaps matching TRBD1 (5 bases). Trimming cost V 3 bases and J 4 bases, with 12 bases left between them. Germline CDR1 is KGHSH and CDR2 is LQKENI. The CDR3 runs 14 residues. The CDR3 is CASSPDTGGYGYTF. The CDR3, as DNA: TGTGCCAGCTCACCCGACACAGGTGGCTATGGCTACACCTTC.

This chain connects TRBV6-5 to TRBJ2-5, with 7 bases identical to TRBD2. This CDR3 region has 13 residues. The junction had 8 bases not matched to a gene; V was cut back by 7 bases and J by 6 bases. CDR1 and CDR2 (germline): MNHEY, SVGAGI. CDR3 sequence: CASTQGGLKTQYF. DNA of the CDR3: TGTGCCAGCACCCAGGGAGGGTTGAAGACCCAGTACTTC.

The CDR3 bases are TGTGCCAGCAGTTACGGGCGGGGACAGCGGGAAAAACTGTTTTTT. Translation gives CASSYGRGQREKLFF. The rearrangement uses TRBV6-5 and TRBJ1-4; 7 bases are a match to TRBD1. This CDR3 comprises 15 residues. Germline CDR1 MNHEY, CDR2 SVGAGI. Unmatched junction bases numbered 8, after V lost 2 bases and J lost 8 bases.

V and J are TRBV5-1 and TRBJ2-1; D might be TRBD1 (6 bases). V was shortened by 3 bases and J by 10 bases, with 11 bases between the two germline ends. The CDR3 consists of 12 residues. The germline CDR1 and CDR2 sequences are SGHRS and YFSETQ. CDR3 nucleotide sequence: TGCGCCAGCAGCTACCCCGGGACAGAGCAGTTCTTC. It codes for CASSYPGTEQFF.

The rearrangement joins TRBV4-1 to TRBJ2-7; 7 positions match TRBD1. J gave up 6 bases and V 0 bases, and 8 bases lay outside the gene matches. CDR3 length: 15 residues. CDR1 MGHRA and CDR2 YSYEKL come from the germline V gene. Here the CDR3 reads CASSQESTDRVEQYF. The CDR3 DNA follows: TGCGCCAGCAGCCAAGAGTCCACAGACAGGGTCGAGCAGTACTTC.

The chain combines TRBV28 with TRBJ2-1; D perhaps matches TRBD2 (6 bases). V was clipped by 7 bases and J by 1 base, with 11 bases between them. CDR3 length: 14 residues. The V gene's germline CDR1 is MDHEN and CDR2 SYDVKM. The CDR3 DNA reads as TGTGCCAGCATAAATAGCGGATCCTACAATGAGCAGTTCTTC. Protein sequence: CASINSGSYNEQFF.

This clone was observed once. The chain links TRBV2 to TRBJ2-1; a possible D gene is TRBD2 (6 bases). Germline-derived CDR1 and CDR2 are SNHLY and FYNNEI. Trimming removed 10 bases at V and 5 bases at J, with 24 bases between. CDR3 length: 16 amino acids. The CDR3, as DNA: TGTGCCAACATCAACCTGAGGACTGGAGGGGACAATGAGCAGTTCTTC. This sequence encodes CANINLRTGGDNEQFF.

The J gene is TRBJ1-1, the V gene TRBV29-1; possibly TRBD1 for D (5 bases). The CDR3 is 12 amino acids. Trimming took 7 bases from V and 0 from J, leaving 9 bases between them. Germline values: CDR1 SQVTM, CDR2 ANQGSEA. In DNA, the CDR3 is TGCAGCGGGAGACAGATGAACACTGAAGCTTTCTTT. The encoded protein is CSGRQMNTEAFF.

This clone was seen only once. The chain has TRBV15 and TRBJ2-3; tentative D call: TRBD1 (5 bases). V gave up 1 base and J gave up 2 bases, with 10 bases separating them. This CDR3 has 15 amino acids. Germline-derived CDR1 and CDR2 are LNHNV and YYDKDF (reference sequence). CDR3 amino acids: CATSRATGFTDTQYF. In nucleotides, the CDR3 is TGTGCCACCAGCAGAGCTACAGGATTCACAGATACGCAGTATTTT. Full variable domain (remainder filled in from reference TRBV15 and TRBJ2-3): DAMVIQNPRYQVTQFGKPVTLSCSQTLNHNVMYWYQQKSSQAPKLLFHYYDKDFNNEADTPDNFQSRRPNTSFCFLDIRSPGLGDTAMYLCATSRATGFTDTQYFGPGTRLTVL.

This chain connects TRBV24-1 to TRBJ1-3; 7 bases fit TRBD1. CDR3 length: 16 residues. The V segment lost 4 bases and the J segment 0 bases; nucleotides outside the gene matches: 5. The germline V gene has CDR1 KGHDR and CDR2 SFDVKD. In DNA, the CDR3 is TGTGCCACCAGTGACCCGGGACAGCCCTCTGGAAACACCATATATTTT. Translation: CATSDPGQPSGNTIYF.

The chain employs TRBV7-9 and TRBJ2-2; a weak D match, TRBD2 (5 bases). The V end lost 5 bases, the J end lost 8 bases, and 15 bases lay between the germline ends. This CDR3 spans 14 amino acids. In germline, CDR1 is SEHNR, CDR2 FQNEAQ (reference sequence). CDR3 loop: CASSPSGSGGELFF. The CDR3 nucleotides are TGTGCCAGCAGCCCCAGCGGTTCGGGTGGGGAGCTGTTTTTT. The full variable domain, in which reference TRBV7-9 and TRBJ2-2 provide the parts outside the CDR3, is DTGVSQNPRHKITKRGQNVTFRCDPISEHNRLYWYRQTLGQGPEFLTYFQNEAQLEKSRLLSDRFSAERPKGSFSTLEIQRTEQGDSAMYLCASSPSGSGGELFFGEGSRLTVL.

The V gene is TRBV7-9, the J gene TRBJ2-3; 9 bases line up with TRBD2. Germline V gene lookup returns CDR1 SEHNR and CDR2 FQNEAQ (reference sequence). With V trimmed by 5 bases and J by 3 bases, 0 bases remained unmatched. The CDR3 loop spans 13 amino acids. CDR3 DNA: TGTGCCAGCAGCGGACTAGCGACAGATACGCAGTATTTT. Its translation: CASSGLATDTQYF.

The genes are TRBV19 and TRBJ1-2, with 10 bases aligning to TRBD1. The trim removed 3 bases at V and 2 bases at J, leaving 3 bases unmatched. The germline V gene has CDR1 LNHDA and CDR2 SQIVND (reference sequence). The CDR3 covers 15 residues. The CDR3 loop is CASSMGQGRNYGYTF. The CDR3 nucleotides read TGTGCCAGTAGTATGGGACAGGGGAGGAACTATGGCTACACCTTC.

The CDR3 spells CASQDGTGGDYGYTF. The CDR3 DNA is TGCGCCAGCCAGGACGGTACAGGGGGTGACTATGGCTACACCTTC. The chain employs TRBV5-1 and TRBJ1-2; TRBD1 aligns across 8 bases. Germline V lookup: CDR1 SGHRS, CDR2 YFSETQ. The V gene end was trimmed by 7 bases and the J gene end by 3 bases; junction bases not matched to a gene: 11. This CDR3 region has 15 residues.

This clone was recorded once. The chain has TRBV7-2 and TRBJ2-7, with 7 nucleotides matching TRBD1. CDR1 is SGHTA and CDR2 is FQGNSA in the germline V gene. The CDR3 extends over 14 amino acids. V was clipped by 3 bases and J by 1 base; unmatched bases: 3. The CDR3 loop is CASSFTGQSYEQYF. CDR3 nucleotide sequence: TGTGCCAGCAGCTTCACGGGACAGTCCTACGAGCAGTACTTC.

V and J are TRBV19 and TRBJ1-2; D remains ambiguous. Germline V gene data show CDR1 as LNHDA and CDR2 as SQIVND (reference sequence). The CDR3 has 15 residues. Trimming removed 3 bases at V and 0 bases at J, with 11 bases between. CDR3 amino acids: CASSIPIRSNYGYTF. The CDR3, as DNA: TGTGCCAGTAGTATTCCTATCCGATCTAACTATGGCTACACCTTC.

The chain carries TRBV7-8 and TRBJ1-2; D is possibly TRBD1 (6 bases). V gave up 0 bases and J gave up 5 bases, with 13 bases separating them. CDR1 and CDR2 (germline): SGHVS, FQNEAQ. CDR3 length: 15 residues. The CDR3: CASSLASGVGYGYTF. The CDR3 DNA is TGTGCCAGCAGCTTAGCGTCAGGGGTCGGTTATGGCTACACCTTC.

The rearrangement links TRBV6-5 to TRBJ1-1; possibly TRBD1 for D (5 bases). The CDR3 consists of 15 residues. CDR1 and CDR2 from the germline V gene are MNHEY and SVGAGI. Between the trimmed V and J ends, which lost 6 bases and 3 bases, there was a span of 17 bases. The CDR3 sequence is CASRNRYGGDTEAFF. The CDR3, as DNA: TGTGCCAGCAGAAACAGGTATGGAGGGGACACTGAAGCTTTCTTT.

The chain uses TRBV11-1 and TRBJ1-2, with a tentative D call TRBD1 (5 bases). Germline CDR1 is SGHAT and CDR2 is FQDESV (reference sequence). V gave up 0 bases and J gave up 0 bases, with 8 bases separating them. This CDR3 contains 15 residues. The chain's CDR3 is CASSLAAGSNYGYTF. The CDR3 DNA is TGTGCCAGCAGCTTAGCCGCAGGGTCTAACTATGGCTACACCTTC.